This is a list of T cell receptor beta chains from one sample in a study of CD4 T cells in relation to SARS-CoV-2 and coronaviruses. Generated by immunoSEQ multiplex PCR, the TCRdb table keeps only in-frame clones and is missing some. The sample consists of 35,000 to 40,000 clones, more than 75% of them appearing once. Sequencing was carried out using memory CD4+ T cells from PBMCs. The origin of the receptors is an adult with COVID-19. Both conserved end residues are part of each CDR3. D genes are given only for firm matches. Size is omitted from some rows. Given values are once, few, many or a class for expanded clones.

clone_size: -; v_call: TRBV12-3/TRBV12-4; j_call: TRBJ1-3; d_call: TRBD1; cdr3_nt: TGTGCCAGCGACGAGGGGGCTCGGAACACCATATATTTT; cdr3_aa: CASDEGARNTIYF
clone_size: -; v_call: TRBV5-4; j_call: TRBJ1-1; d_call: TRBD1; cdr3_nt: TGTGCCAGCAGCAGAGACAGGGTACAGAACACTGAAGCTTTCTTT; cdr3_aa: CASSRDRVQNTEAFF
clone_size: -; v_call: TRBV5-6; j_call: TRBJ2-3; d_call: -; cdr3_nt: TGTGCCAGCAGCCACCGGGTTTGGGGAGAGATCACAGATACGCAGTATTTT; cdr3_aa: CASSHRVWGEITDTQYF
clone_size: few; v_call: TRBV3-1/TRBV3-2; j_call: TRBJ1-5; d_call: -; cdr3_nt: TGTGCCAGCAGCCAAGGGGGGCAGGGGAATCAGCCCCAGCATTTT; cdr3_aa: CASSQGGQGNQPQHF
clone_size: -; v_call: TRBV4-2; j_call: TRBJ1-2; d_call: -; cdr3_nt: TGTGCCAGCAGCCAAGATGGGGGGGGCTATGGCTACACCTTC; cdr3_aa: CASSQDGGGYGYTF
clone_size: -; v_call: TRBV6-4; j_call: TRBJ2-3; d_call: -; cdr3_nt: TGTGCCAGCAGTGACTCGTCCGGATCTAGCACAGATACGCAGTATTTT; cdr3_aa: CASSDSSGSSTDTQYF
clone_size: -; v_call: TRBV28; j_call: TRBJ2-6; d_call: TRBD2; cdr3_nt: TGTGCCAGCAGAGCGACTAGCGTTGGGGCCAACGTCCTGACTTTC; cdr3_aa: CASRATSVGANVLTF
clone_size: -; v_call: TRBV6-5; j_call: TRBJ1-1; d_call: -; cdr3_nt: TGTGCCAGCACCGGACGCCCTTTGAACACTGAAGCTTTCTTT; cdr3_aa: CASTGRPLNTEAFF
clone_size: -; v_call: TRBV7-2; j_call: TRBJ2-3; d_call: TRBD2; cdr3_nt: TGTGCCAGCAGCTTAGCCCATATAGCGGGGAGAAACACAGATACGCAGTATTTT; cdr3_aa: CASSLAHIAGRNTDTQYF
clone_size: -; v_call: TRBV6-4; j_call: TRBJ1-6; d_call: -; cdr3_nt: TGTGCCAGCAGTGACCGGGATAATTCACCCCTCCACTTT; cdr3_aa: CASSDRDNSPLHF
clone_size: -; v_call: TRBV4-2; j_call: TRBJ2-7; d_call: TRBD2; cdr3_nt: TGTGCCAGCAGCCAAGATGGGACTAGCGGTATCTACGAGCAGTACTTC; cdr3_aa: CASSQDGTSGIYEQYF
clone_size: once; v_call: TRBV5-1; j_call: TRBJ2-2; d_call: -; cdr3_nt: TGCGCCAGCAGCTTGGAGTCCCCCAGGGAGCTGTTTTTT; cdr3_aa: CASSLESPRELFF
clone_size: -; v_call: TRBV7-2; j_call: TRBJ2-7; d_call: -; cdr3_nt: TGTGCCAGCAGCTTAGAAAGGGTGACAGTCACTACGAGGCAGTACTTC; cdr3_aa: CASSLERVTVTTRQYF
clone_size: -; v_call: TRBV7-6; j_call: TRBJ2-5; d_call: -; cdr3_nt: TGTGCCAGCAGCTTAGTGGGAGACGGGCGAGAGACCCAGTACTTC; cdr3_aa: CASSLVGDGRETQYF
clone_size: -; v_call: TRBV19; j_call: TRBJ2-4; d_call: TRBD2; cdr3_nt: TGTGCCAGTACCATCCCGGGAGGCATTCAGTACTTC; cdr3_aa: CASTIPGGIQYF
clone_size: -; v_call: TRBV5-1; j_call: TRBJ1-3; d_call: -; cdr3_nt: TGCGCCAGCAGCTTGGAAGGGTTTTCTGGAAACACCATATATTTT; cdr3_aa: CASSLEGFSGNTIYF
clone_size: -; v_call: TRBV2; j_call: TRBJ2-1; d_call: -; cdr3_nt: TGTGCCAGGGGGGGGCGGGGGAAGATTAATGAGCAGTTCTTC; cdr3_aa: CARGGRGKINEQFF
clone_size: -; v_call: TRBV28; j_call: TRBJ2-7; d_call: TRBD1; cdr3_nt: TGTGCCACCCCCCACAGGGGGCATTTCTACGAGCAGTACTTC; cdr3_aa: CATPHRGHFYEQYF
clone_size: -; v_call: TRBV5-3; j_call: TRBJ2-1; d_call: TRBD1; cdr3_nt: TGTGCCAGAAGCGACAGGGCCAATGAGCAGTTCTTC; cdr3_aa: CARSDRANEQFF
clone_size: -; v_call: TRBV7-2; j_call: TRBJ2-1; d_call: TRBD1; cdr3_nt: TGTGCCAGCAGCTTCAGACAGGGGTCCAATGAGCAGTTCTTC; cdr3_aa: CASSFRQGSNEQFF
clone_size: -; v_call: TRBV7-3; j_call: TRBJ1-1; d_call: -; cdr3_nt: TGTGCCAGCAGCTTAGGGGGGAGCACTGAAGCTTTCTTT; cdr3_aa: CASSLGGSTEAFF
clone_size: -; v_call: TRBV6-5; j_call: TRBJ1-6; d_call: -; cdr3_nt: TGTGCCAGCAGGATAGAGTTTTCTGACTCACCCCTCCACTTT; cdr3_aa: CASRIEFSDSPLHF
clone_size: -; v_call: TRBV24-1; j_call: TRBJ2-7; d_call: TRBD1; cdr3_nt: TGTGCCACCAGTGGGACAGGGGGCTACGAGCAGTACTTC; cdr3_aa: CATSGTGGYEQYF
clone_size: once; v_call: TRBV27; j_call: TRBJ2-5; d_call: -; cdr3_nt: TGTGCCAGCAGTTTTCACACCCAGCCCCGGGTTGAGACCCAGTACTTC; cdr3_aa: CASSFHTQPRVETQYF
clone_size: -; v_call: TRBV24-1; j_call: TRBJ2-5; d_call: -; cdr3_nt: TGTGCCACCAGTACTGATAACAGGCGAGAGACCCAGTACTTC; cdr3_aa: CATSTDNRRETQYF